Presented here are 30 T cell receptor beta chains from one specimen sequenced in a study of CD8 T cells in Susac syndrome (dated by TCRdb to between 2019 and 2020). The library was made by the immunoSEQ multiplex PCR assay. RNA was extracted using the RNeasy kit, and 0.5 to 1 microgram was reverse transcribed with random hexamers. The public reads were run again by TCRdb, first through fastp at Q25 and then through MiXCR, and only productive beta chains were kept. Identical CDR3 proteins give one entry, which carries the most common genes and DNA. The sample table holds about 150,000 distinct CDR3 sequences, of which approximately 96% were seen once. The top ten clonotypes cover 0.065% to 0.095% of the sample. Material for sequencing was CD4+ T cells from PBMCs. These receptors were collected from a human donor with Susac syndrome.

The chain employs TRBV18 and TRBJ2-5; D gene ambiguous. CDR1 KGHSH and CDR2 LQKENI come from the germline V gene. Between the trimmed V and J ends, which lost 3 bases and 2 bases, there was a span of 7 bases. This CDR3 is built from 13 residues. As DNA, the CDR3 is TGTGCCAGCTCACCGTCGCCACAAGAGACCCAGTACTTC. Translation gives CASSPSPQETQYF.

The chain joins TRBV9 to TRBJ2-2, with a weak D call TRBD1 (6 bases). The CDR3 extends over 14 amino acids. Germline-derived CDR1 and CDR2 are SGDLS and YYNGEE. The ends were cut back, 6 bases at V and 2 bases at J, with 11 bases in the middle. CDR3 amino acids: CASMGHPNTGELFF. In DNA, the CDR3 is TGTGCCAGCATGGGACACCCTAACACCGGGGAGCTGTTTTTT.

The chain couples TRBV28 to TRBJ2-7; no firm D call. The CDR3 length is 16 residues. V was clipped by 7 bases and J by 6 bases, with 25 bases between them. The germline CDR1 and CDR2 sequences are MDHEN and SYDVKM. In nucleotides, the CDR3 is TGTGCCAGCACTTACGTTCTCTTAGGGCCCCCCGGCGAGCAGTACTTC. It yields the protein CASTYVLLGPPGEQYF.

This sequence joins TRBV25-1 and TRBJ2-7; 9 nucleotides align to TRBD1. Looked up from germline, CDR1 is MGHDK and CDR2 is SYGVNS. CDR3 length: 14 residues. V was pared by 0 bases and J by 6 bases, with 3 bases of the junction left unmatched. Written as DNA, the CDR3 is TGTGCCAGCAGTGAATATAGGGACAGGGCCGAGCAGTACTTC. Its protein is CASSEYRDRAEQYF.

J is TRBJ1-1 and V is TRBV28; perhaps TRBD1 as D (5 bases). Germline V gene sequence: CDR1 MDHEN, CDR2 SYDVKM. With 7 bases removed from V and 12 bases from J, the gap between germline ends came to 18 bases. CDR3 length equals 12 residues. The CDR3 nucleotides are TGTGCCAGCACCAGGGCAGGTCGAGGGACTTTCTTT. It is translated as CASTRAGRGTFF.

The chain's CDR3 is CSARDSYEQYF. The DNA for the CDR3 is TGCAGTGCTAGGGACTCCTACGAGCAGTACTTC. The genes are TRBV20-1 and TRBJ2-7; D not resolved. The V gene's germline CDR1 is DFQATT and CDR2 SNEGSKA (reference sequence). The V and J ends lost 3 bases and 0 bases respectively, with 3 bases between them. The CDR3 loop spans 11 amino acids.

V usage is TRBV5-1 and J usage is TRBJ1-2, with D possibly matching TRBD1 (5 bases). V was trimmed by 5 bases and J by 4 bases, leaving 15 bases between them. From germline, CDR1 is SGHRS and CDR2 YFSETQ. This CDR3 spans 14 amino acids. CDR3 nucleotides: TGCGCCAGCAGTCGCGACAGTAACCGCTATGGCTACACCTTC. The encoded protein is CASSRDSNRYGYTF.

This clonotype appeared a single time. CDR3: CASSLGPHSGANVLTF. The CDR3 DNA follows: TGCGCCAGCAGCTTGGGACCCCACTCTGGGGCCAACGTCCTGACTTTC. V usage is TRBV5-1 and J usage is TRBJ2-6; D unclear. This CDR3 is 16 amino acids long. Germline CDR1 reads SGHRS; CDR2 reads YFSETQ. V shed 0 bases and J shed 0 bases, with 7 bases lying between them.

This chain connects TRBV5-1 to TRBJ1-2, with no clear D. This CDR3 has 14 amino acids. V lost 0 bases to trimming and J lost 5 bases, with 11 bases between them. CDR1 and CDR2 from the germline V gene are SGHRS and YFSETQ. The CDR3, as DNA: TGCGCCAGCAGCTTGGCGGACTGGAGATATGGCTACACCTTC. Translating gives CASSLADWRYGYTF.

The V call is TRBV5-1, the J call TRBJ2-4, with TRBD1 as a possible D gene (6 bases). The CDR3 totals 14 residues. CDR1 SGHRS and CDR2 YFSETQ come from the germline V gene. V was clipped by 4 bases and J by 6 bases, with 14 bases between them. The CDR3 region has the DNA TGCGCCAGCAGCGACGGACAGCCCAGAAACATTCAGTACTTC. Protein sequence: CASSDGQPRNIQYF.

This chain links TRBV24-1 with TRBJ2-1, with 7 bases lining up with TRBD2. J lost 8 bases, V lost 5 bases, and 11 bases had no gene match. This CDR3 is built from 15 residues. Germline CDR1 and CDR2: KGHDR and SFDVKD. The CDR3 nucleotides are TGTGCCACCAGTGTTTGGGGGGGACTCGAGGATGAGCAGTTCTTC. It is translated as CATSVWGGLEDEQFF.

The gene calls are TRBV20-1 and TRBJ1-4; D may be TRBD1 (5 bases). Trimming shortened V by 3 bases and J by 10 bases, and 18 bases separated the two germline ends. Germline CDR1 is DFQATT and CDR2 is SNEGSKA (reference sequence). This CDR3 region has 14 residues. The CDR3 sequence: CSASDRQGVGKLFF. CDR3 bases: TGCAGTGCTAGTGATCGGCAGGGTGTCGGAAAACTGTTTTTT.

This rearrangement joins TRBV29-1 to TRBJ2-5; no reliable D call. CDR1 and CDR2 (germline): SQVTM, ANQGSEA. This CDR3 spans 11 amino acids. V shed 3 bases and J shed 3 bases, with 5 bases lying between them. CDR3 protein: CSVDVEETQYF. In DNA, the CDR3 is TGCAGCGTTGACGTGGAAGAGACCCAGTACTTC.

As DNA, the CDR3 is TGTGCCAGCAGGACCCTAGCGGGGGGCGGGGAGACCCAGTACTTC. Translating gives CASRTLAGGGETQYF. This chain links TRBV4-2 with TRBJ2-5, with 11 bases lining up with TRBD2. Germline trimming cut 6 bases from V and 5 bases from J; bases unmatched to any gene: 8. CDR1 is LGHNA, CDR2 YNFKEQ, per germline. This CDR3 is 15 amino acids long.

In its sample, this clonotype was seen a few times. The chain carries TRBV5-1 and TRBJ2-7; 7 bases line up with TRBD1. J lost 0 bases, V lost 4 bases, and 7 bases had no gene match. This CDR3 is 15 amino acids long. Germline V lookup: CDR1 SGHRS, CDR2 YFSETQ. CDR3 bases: TGCGCCAGCAGCCCGAGACAGGGTAGCTCCTACGAGCAGTACTTC. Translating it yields CASSPRQGSSYEQYF.

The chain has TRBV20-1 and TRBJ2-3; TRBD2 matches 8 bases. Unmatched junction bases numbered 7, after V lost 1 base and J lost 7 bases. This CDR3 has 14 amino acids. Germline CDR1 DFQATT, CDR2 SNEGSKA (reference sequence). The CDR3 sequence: CSARGGTSIYTQYF. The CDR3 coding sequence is TGCAGTGCTAGAGGGGGGACTAGTATATATACGCAGTATTTT.

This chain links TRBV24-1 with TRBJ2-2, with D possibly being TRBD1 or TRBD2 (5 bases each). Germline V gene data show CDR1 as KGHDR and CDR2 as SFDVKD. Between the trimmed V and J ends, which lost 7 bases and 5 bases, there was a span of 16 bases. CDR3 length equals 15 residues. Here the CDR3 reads CATSAWDRPTGELFF. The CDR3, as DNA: TGTGCCACCAGCGCATGGGACCGACCGACCGGGGAGCTGTTTTTT.

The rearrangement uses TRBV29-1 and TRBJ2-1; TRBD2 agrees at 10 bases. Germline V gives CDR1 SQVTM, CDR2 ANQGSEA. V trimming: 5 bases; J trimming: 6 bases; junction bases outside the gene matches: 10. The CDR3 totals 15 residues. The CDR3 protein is CSVQTGTSDFNEQFF. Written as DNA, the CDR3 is TGCAGCGTTCAAACCGGGACTAGCGACTTCAATGAGCAGTTCTTC.

DNA of the CDR3: TGCGCCAGCAGTCAATACCGACAGGGATGTCAGCCCCAGCATTTT. Its protein product is CASSQYRQGCQPQHF. The chain employs TRBV23-1 and TRBJ1-5, with 7 bases matching TRBD1. TRBV23-1 is an ORF, with its function uncertain. The CDR3 contains 15 residues. With 1 base clipped from V and 6 bases from J, the junction kept 6 bases outside the gene matches.

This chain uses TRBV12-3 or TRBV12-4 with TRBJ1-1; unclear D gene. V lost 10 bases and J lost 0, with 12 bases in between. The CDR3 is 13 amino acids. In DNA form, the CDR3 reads TGTGCCACCAGACGCCTAATGAACACTGAAGCTTTCTTT. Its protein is CATRRLMNTEAFF.

As DNA, the CDR3 is TGTGCCAGCAGCCTTGATGGTAGCGGGAGTGATGAGCAGTTCTTC. It yields the protein CASSLDGSGSDEQFF. The chain couples TRBV4-2 to TRBJ2-1, with 9 bases that match TRBD2. The length of the CDR3 is 15 residues. J lost 8 bases, V lost 4 bases, and 9 bases had no gene match. Germline CDR1 LGHNA, CDR2 YNFKEQ.

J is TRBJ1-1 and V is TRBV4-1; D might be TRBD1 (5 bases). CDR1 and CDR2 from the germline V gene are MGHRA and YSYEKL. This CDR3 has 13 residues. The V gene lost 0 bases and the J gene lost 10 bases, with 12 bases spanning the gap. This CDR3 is CASSQEEGRRAFF. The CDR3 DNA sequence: TGCGCCAGCAGCCAAGAGGAGGGGCGGCGAGCTTTCTTT.

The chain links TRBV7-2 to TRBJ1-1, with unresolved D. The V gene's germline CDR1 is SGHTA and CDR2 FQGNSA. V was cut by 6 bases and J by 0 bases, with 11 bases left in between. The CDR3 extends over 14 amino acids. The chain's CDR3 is CASRTTRMNTEAFF. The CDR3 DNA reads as TGTGCCAGCAGGACTACACGAATGAACACTGAAGCTTTCTTT. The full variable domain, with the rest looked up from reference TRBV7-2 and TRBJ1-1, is GAGVSQSPSNKVTEKGKDVELRCDPISGHTALYWYRQSLGQGLEFLIYFQGNSAPDKSGLPSDRFSAERTGGSVSTLTIQRTQQEDSAVYLCASRTTRMNTEAFFGQGTRLTVV.

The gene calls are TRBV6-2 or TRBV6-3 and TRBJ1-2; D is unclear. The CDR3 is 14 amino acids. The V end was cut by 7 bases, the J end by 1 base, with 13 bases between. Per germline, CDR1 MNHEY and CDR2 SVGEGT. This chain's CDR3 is CASTGSGHNYGYTF. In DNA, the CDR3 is TGTGCCAGCACCGGAAGCGGCCATAACTATGGCTACACCTTC.

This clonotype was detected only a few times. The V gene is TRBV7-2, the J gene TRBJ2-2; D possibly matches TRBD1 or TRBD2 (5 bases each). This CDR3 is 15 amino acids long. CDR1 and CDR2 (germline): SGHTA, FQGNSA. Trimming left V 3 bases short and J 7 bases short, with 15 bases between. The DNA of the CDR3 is TGTGCCAGCAGCTTGGAACTAGGGACGGGCGGGGAGCTGTTTTTT. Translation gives CASSLELGTGGELFF.

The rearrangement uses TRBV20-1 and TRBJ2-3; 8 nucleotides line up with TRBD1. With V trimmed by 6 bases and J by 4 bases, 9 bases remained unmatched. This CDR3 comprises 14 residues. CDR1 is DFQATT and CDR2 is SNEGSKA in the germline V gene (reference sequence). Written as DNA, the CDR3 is TGCAGTGCCCAAGGACAGGGATTTCCAGATACGCAGTATTTT. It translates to CSAQGQGFPDTQYF.

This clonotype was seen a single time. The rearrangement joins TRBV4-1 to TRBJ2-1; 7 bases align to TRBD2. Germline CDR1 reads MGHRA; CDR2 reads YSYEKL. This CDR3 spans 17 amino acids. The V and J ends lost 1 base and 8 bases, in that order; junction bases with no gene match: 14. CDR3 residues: CASSQGLLRRETHEQFF. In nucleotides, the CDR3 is TGCGCCAGCAGCCAAGGACTTCTTCGGCGGGAGACGCATGAGCAGTTCTTC.

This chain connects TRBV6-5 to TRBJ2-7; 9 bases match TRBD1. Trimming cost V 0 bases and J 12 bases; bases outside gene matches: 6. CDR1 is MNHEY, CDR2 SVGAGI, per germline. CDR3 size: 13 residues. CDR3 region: CASSYSPGQGPYF. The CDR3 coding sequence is TGTGCCAGCAGTTACTCTCCGGGACAGGGACCGTACTTC.

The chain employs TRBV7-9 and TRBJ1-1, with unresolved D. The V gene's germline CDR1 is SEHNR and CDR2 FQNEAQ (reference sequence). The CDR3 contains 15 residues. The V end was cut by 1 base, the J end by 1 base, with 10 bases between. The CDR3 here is CASSLGAVANTEAFF. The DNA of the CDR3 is TGTGCCAGCAGCTTAGGCGCAGTTGCGAACACTGAAGCTTTCTTT.

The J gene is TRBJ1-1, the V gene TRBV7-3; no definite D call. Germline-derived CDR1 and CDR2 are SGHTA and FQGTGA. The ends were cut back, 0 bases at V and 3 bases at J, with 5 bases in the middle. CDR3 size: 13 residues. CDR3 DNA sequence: TGTGCCAGCAGCTTAACGAAATACACTGAAGCTTTCTTT. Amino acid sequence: CASSLTKYTEAFF.